This passage covers 32 T cell receptor beta chains from one sample sequenced in a study of blood T cell repertoires in COVID-19. Generated by immunoSEQ multiplex PCR, the TCRdb table keeps only in-frame clones and is missing some. The table records 100,000 to 150,000 clones, 85% to 90% of them present only once. The sample consisted of peripheral blood. All receptors derive from a woman in her sixties with COVID-19, enrolled during active disease.

The CDR3 sequence: CASSLDRVPDTQYF. Written as DNA, the CDR3 is TGTGCCAGCAGCCTTGACAGGGTCCCAGATACGCAGTATTTT. This chain joins TRBV11-2 and TRBJ2-3, with 7 bases matching TRBD1. V lost 5 bases to trimming and J lost 4 bases; unmatched junction nucleotides: 6. The germline V gene encodes CDR1 SGHAT and CDR2 FQNNGV. The CDR3 sequence is 14 residues long.

In this sample, this clone turned up once. V usage is TRBV7-2 and J usage is TRBJ1-2, with 7 bases that match TRBD1. There are 13 residues in the CDR3. In germline, CDR1 is SGHTA, CDR2 FQGNSA. V shed 5 bases and J 4 bases; nucleotides not matched to a gene: 4. Here the CDR3 DNA reads TGTGCCAGCAGCGTGGGACAGATCTATGGCTACACCTTC. Translation: CASSVGQIYGYTF.

The gene calls are TRBV6-2 or TRBV6-3 and TRBJ2-3, with D uncertain. Germline CDR1 is MNHEY and CDR2 is SVGEGT. Trimming took 2 bases from V and 1 from J, leaving 10 bases between them. The CDR3 has 15 amino acids. The CDR3 DNA reads TGTGCCAGCAGTTACCCCTCCCGGGGCACAGATACGCAGTATTTT. This sequence encodes CASSYPSRGTDTQYF.

The rearrangement links TRBV5-1 to TRBJ1-1; D unclear. The CDR3 consists of 13 residues. Germline V lookup: CDR1 SGHRS, CDR2 YFSETQ. With 4 bases removed from V and 0 bases from J, the gap between germline ends came to 7 bases. Written as DNA, the CDR3 is TGCGCCAGCAGCCTGTCTATGAACACTGAAGCTTTCTTT. This sequence encodes CASSLSMNTEAFF.

This chain joins TRBV19 and TRBJ1-1; D might be TRBD1 (6 bases). This CDR3 region has 14 residues. From germline, CDR1 is LNHDA and CDR2 SQIVND (reference sequence). The ends were cut back, 7 bases at V and 11 bases at J, with 23 bases in the middle. DNA of the CDR3: TGTGCCAGTACCCAGGGGACATTCTCCTCGGGGGCTTTCTTT. It is translated as CASTQGTFSSGAFF.

This clone was found a few times. V gene TRBV7-9 combines with J gene TRBJ1-1; no firm D call. V lost 3 bases and J 2 bases, leaving 4 bases between the germline ends. The CDR3 is 12 residues long. The germline CDR1 and CDR2 sequences are SEHNR and FQNEAQ (reference sequence). Here the CDR3 DNA reads TGTGCCAGCAGCTTCGGTAACACTGAAGCTTTCTTT. It codes for CASSFGNTEAFF.

V gene TRBV29-1 combines with J gene TRBJ2-1; 7 bases map to TRBD1. The CDR3 has 13 residues. Germline values: CDR1 SQVTM, CDR2 ANQGSEA. V was clipped by 7 bases and J by 4 bases; unmatched bases: 7. The CDR3 nucleotides read TGCAGCGGATGGGACAGAAGGTACAATGAGCAGTTCTTC. It is translated as CSGWDRRYNEQFF.

The V call is TRBV5-5, the J call TRBJ1-2, with D tentatively TRBD1 (6 bases). CDR3 size: 15 residues. CDR1 and CDR2 (germline): SGHKS, YYEKEE (reference sequence). Trimming removed 0 bases at V and 4 bases at J, with 13 bases between. The CDR3 protein is CASSLAIGGVYGYTF. The CDR3 coding sequence is TGTGCCAGCAGCTTGGCCATAGGGGGGGTCTATGGCTACACCTTC.

The V gene is TRBV19, the J gene TRBJ2-5; D may be TRBD2 (6 bases). The CDR3 consists of 17 residues. V gave up 5 bases and J gave up 5 bases, with 24 bases separating them. The germline gives CDR1 LNHDA, CDR2 SQIVND (reference sequence). The CDR3 sequence: CASSPPGVGTLAETQYF. CDR3 sequence (DNA): TGTGCCAGTAGTCCGCCGGGGGTCGGGACTCTGGCGGAGACCCAGTACTTC. Full variable domain (remainder filled in from reference TRBV19 and TRBJ2-5): DGGITQSPKYLFRKEGQNVTLSCEQNLNHDAMYWYRQDPGQGLRLIYYSQIVNDFQKGDIAEGYSVSREKKESFPLTVTSAQKNPTAFYLCASSPPGVGTLAETQYFGPGTRLLVL.

The chain joins TRBV5-6 to TRBJ1-3; D uncertain. The V and J ends lost 0 bases and 2 bases respectively, with 6 bases between them. Germline V gene lookup returns CDR1 SGHDT and CDR2 YYEEEE. The CDR3 extends over 14 amino acids. This chain's CDR3 is CASSLGSAGNTIYF. The CDR3, as DNA: TGTGCCAGCAGCTTGGGCAGCGCTGGAAACACCATATATTTT.

The chain couples TRBV5-4 to TRBJ2-7, with 8 bases that match TRBD2. Germline CDR1 and CDR2: SGHNT and YYREEE (reference sequence). V dropped 1 base and J dropped 3; count of bases not matched to a gene: 3. The CDR3 covers 14 residues. The CDR3 DNA reads TGTGCCAGCAGCTTGAGAGCGGGGGACTACGAGCAGTACTTC. Its protein is CASSLRAGDYEQYF.

CDR3 DNA sequence: TGTGCCAGCAGCACCTCCGGACTAGCGAGGACCCAGTACTTC. It codes for CASSTSGLARTQYF. The rearrangement joins TRBV6-2 or TRBV6-3 to TRBJ2-5; 9 positions agree with TRBD2. This CDR3 has 14 amino acids. Per the germline V gene, CDR1 is MNHEY and CDR2 is SVGEGT. V dropped 6 bases and J dropped 7; count of bases not matched to a gene: 9.

The genes are TRBV4-1 and TRBJ2-3; 8 bases line up with TRBD2. Germline trimming cut 0 bases from V and 0 bases from J; bases unmatched to any gene: 14. The V gene's germline CDR1 is MGHRA and CDR2 YSYEKL. The CDR3 covers 20 residues. The CDR3 region is CASSQDWSGGIPPSTDTQYF. CDR3 sequence (DNA): TGCGCCAGCAGCCAAGATTGGAGCGGGGGTATCCCACCGAGCACAGATACGCAGTATTTT.

This rearrangement joins TRBV7-9 to TRBJ1-4, with 9 bases identical to TRBD1. Germline-derived CDR1 and CDR2 are SEHNR and FQNEAQ (reference sequence). The CDR3 runs 13 residues. Trimming removed 8 bases from V and 5 bases from J; junction bases left unmatched: 3. The CDR3 protein is CASPGQGNEKLFF. The CDR3 DNA reads as TGTGCCAGCCCGGGACAGGGAAATGAAAAACTGTTTTTT.

The chain carries TRBV5-1 and TRBJ1-1; 9 positions match TRBD1. Losses at the gene ends were 1 base for V and 1 base for J; bases not matched to a gene: 2. This CDR3 spans 15 amino acids. Germline V lookup: CDR1 SGHRS, CDR2 YFSETQ. This chain's CDR3 is CASSLTGGENTEAFF. CDR3 coding DNA: TGCGCCAGCAGCTTGACAGGGGGCGAGAACACTGAAGCTTTCTTT. The full variable domain, with the rest looked up from reference TRBV5-1 and TRBJ1-1, is KAGVTQTPRYLIKTRGQQVTLSCSPISGHRSVSWYQQTPGQGLQFLFEYFSETQRNKGNFPGRFSGRQFSNSRSEMNVSTLELGDSALYLCASSLTGGENTEAFFGQGTRLTVV.

This chain joins TRBV7-2 and TRBJ2-5; TRBD2 matches 14 bases. CDR3 length: 18 amino acids. Germline CDR1 SGHTA, CDR2 FQGNSA. The V and J ends lost 3 bases and 8 bases, in that order; junction bases with no gene match: 14. The CDR3 is CASSFNPPGLAGVLTQYF. DNA for the CDR3: TGTGCCAGCAGCTTCAACCCACCGGGACTAGCGGGGGTGCTCACCCAGTACTTC.

The rearrangement links TRBV5-1 to TRBJ2-1; 7 bases fit TRBD1. The CDR3 covers 15 residues. V was pared by 6 bases and J by 0 bases, with 6 bases of the junction left unmatched. Germline V gene lookup returns CDR1 SGHRS and CDR2 YFSETQ. The CDR3 DNA reads as TGCGCCAGCACCCTCACAGGGGTCTCCTACAATGAGCAGTTCTTC. This encodes CASTLTGVSYNEQFF.

This chain connects TRBV25-1 to TRBJ1-1; D unclear. Germline-derived CDR1 and CDR2 are MGHDK and SYGVNS. This CDR3 has 15 amino acids. Between the trimmed V and J ends, which lost 2 bases and 2 bases, there was a span of 12 bases. In DNA, the CDR3 is TGTGCCAGCAGTGAAACCGGACTTTTCAACACTGAAGCTTTCTTT. As protein: CASSETGLFNTEAFF.

This CDR3 reads CASSLERRQNQETQYF. In DNA, the CDR3 is TGCGCCAGCAGCTTGGAGCGTCGACAGAACCAAGAGACCCAGTACTTC. This chain joins TRBV5-1 and TRBJ2-5, with D possibly being TRBD1 (5 bases). Trimming pared 0 bases from V and 0 bases from J, leaving 12 bases between. There are 16 residues in the CDR3. Germline assignment: CDR1 SGHRS and CDR2 YFSETQ.

The V and J genes are TRBV7-2 and TRBJ1-1, with D perhaps TRBD1 (6 bases). The CDR3 has 13 amino acids. Trimming removed 3 bases from V and 5 bases from J, with 10 bases in between. The germline gives CDR1 SGHTA, CDR2 FQGNSA. The CDR3 region has the DNA TGTGCCAGCAGCTTTGGACAGTGGACTGAAGCTTTCTTT. Its protein is CASSFGQWTEAFF.

The chain uses TRBV27 and TRBJ1-1, with D perhaps TRBD1 (5 bases). This CDR3 has 13 residues. Germline CDR1 MNHEY, CDR2 SMNVEV (reference sequence). The V and J ends lost 4 bases and 6 bases respectively, with 12 bases between them. The CDR3 spells CASSWTRGAEAFF. In nucleotides, the CDR3 is TGTGCCAGCAGTTGGACCCGGGGGGCTGAAGCTTTCTTT.

The V call is TRBV6-5, the J call TRBJ2-3, with 9 bases identical to TRBD2. J gave up 4 bases and V 6 bases, and 5 bases lay outside the gene matches. The germline V gene encodes CDR1 MNHEY and CDR2 SVGAGI. The CDR3 sequence is 14 residues long. CDR3 coding DNA: TGTGCCAGCAGCAGAGCGGGAGGAGCAGATACGCAGTATTTT. Its protein is CASSRAGGADTQYF.

The chain has TRBV20-1 and TRBJ1-4, with TRBD1 as a possible D gene (6 bases). V was trimmed by 3 bases and J by 8 bases, leaving 13 bases between them. The CDR3 length is 13 residues. Germline CDR1 is DFQATT and CDR2 is SNEGSKA (reference sequence). CDR3 sequence reads: CSASRGTGEKLFF. The CDR3 coding sequence is TGCAGTGCTAGTAGGGGGACGGGCGAAAAACTGTTTTTT.

The chain couples TRBV6-5 to TRBJ1-2; 8 bases align to TRBD1. Per germline, CDR1 MNHEY and CDR2 SVGAGI. With V trimmed by 8 bases and J by 4 bases, 6 bases remained unmatched. The CDR3 is made up of 13 amino acids. CDR3 sequence: CASGTGGTYGYTF. The CDR3 coding sequence is TGTGCCAGCGGCACAGGGGGTACCTATGGCTACACCTTC.

The gene calls are TRBV7-2 and TRBJ2-2; TRBD1 matches 9 bases. Germline V CDR1 and CDR2: SGHTA, FQGNSA. V lost 6 bases and J lost 4; bases outside the gene matches: 18. The CDR3 is made up of 19 amino acids. CDR3 protein: CASRGQGQGSASRTGELFF. CDR3 DNA: TGTGCCAGCAGGGGACAAGGACAGGGGTCCGCTTCACGCACCGGGGAGCTGTTTTTT.

This clone has just one count. The chain couples TRBV30 to TRBJ2-7; D possibly corresponds to TRBD1 (5 bases). Germline values: CDR1 GTSNPN, CDR2 SVGIG (reference sequence). V was shortened by 3 bases and J by 1 base, with 16 bases between the two germline ends. This CDR3 is 15 amino acids long. The CDR3 sequence is CAWSPHRGTSYEQYF. The CDR3 DNA reads as TGTGCCTGGAGCCCACATAGGGGTACATCCTACGAGCAGTACTTC. The full variable domain, completed using reference TRBV30 and TRBJ2-7, is SQTIHQWPATLVQPVGSPLSLECTVEGTSNPNLYWYRQAAGRGLQLLFYSVGIGQISSEVPQNLSASRPQDRQFILSSKKLLLSDSGFYLCAWSPHRGTSYEQYFGPGTRLTVT.

The chain has TRBV7-8 and TRBJ1-2, with TRBD1 matching over 8 bases. Germline V lookup: CDR1 SGHVS, CDR2 FQNEAQ. V was pared by 3 bases and J by 8 bases, with 8 bases of the junction left unmatched. The CDR3 sequence is 14 residues long. Written as DNA, the CDR3 is TGTGCCAGCAGCTTCTCGGACAGGGATTACGGCTACACCTTC. Its protein product is CASSFSDRDYGYTF.

The chain links TRBV5-1 to TRBJ1-1; D is perhaps TRBD1 (5 bases). Trimming shortened V by 0 bases and J by 4 bases, and 7 bases separated the two germline ends. Germline V gene sequence: CDR1 SGHRS, CDR2 YFSETQ. The CDR3 runs 13 residues. The CDR3 here is CASSLEGLTEAFF. CDR3 nucleotide sequence: TGCGCCAGCAGCTTGGAGGGGCTCACTGAAGCTTTCTTT.

V usage is TRBV9 and J usage is TRBJ2-7; 9 bases agree with TRBD2. V trimming: 0 bases; J trimming: 2 bases; junction bases outside the gene matches: 3. Germline V gives CDR1 SGDLS, CDR2 YYNGEE. The CDR3 loop spans 15 amino acids. The CDR3 protein is CASSVVPSGTYEQYF. CDR3 nucleotide sequence: TGTGCCAGCAGCGTAGTTCCTAGCGGGACCTACGAGCAGTACTTC.

Written as DNA, the CDR3 is TGTGCCAGTAGTATTCAGGCAGATACGCAGTATTTT. This encodes CASSIQADTQYF. This chain links TRBV19 with TRBJ2-3; no reliable D call. The CDR3 loop spans 12 amino acids. Deletions cut 3 bases from V and 4 bases from J, with 5 bases between. The germline CDR1 and CDR2 sequences are LNHDA and SQIVND (reference sequence).

The rearrangement links TRBV6-5 to TRBJ2-1; 7 nucleotides match TRBD2. With V trimmed by 6 bases and J by 12 bases, 8 bases remained unmatched. The germline gives CDR1 MNHEY, CDR2 SVGAGI. This CDR3 has 12 residues. CDR3 in amino acids: CASSQSRGSQFF. In nucleotides, the CDR3 is TGTGCCAGCAGCCAATCGCGGGGGTCGCAGTTCTTC.

This clone was seen just once. The rearrangement uses TRBV2 and TRBJ1-2; no clear D. V was trimmed by 1 base and J by 3 bases, leaving 9 bases between them. Germline CDR1 and CDR2: SNHLY and FYNNEI. The CDR3 loop spans 14 amino acids. CDR3: CASSEGRGYYGYTF. CDR3 DNA sequence: TGTGCCAGCAGTGAAGGTAGAGGGTACTATGGCTACACCTTC.